This T cell receptor (beta chain) was found in a study of control samples from healthy donors and cancer patients. This table comes from immunoSEQ multiplex PCR, and its TCRdb copy is limited to in-frame clones, with some not included. The repertoire holds about 64,000 clones, with 92% as singletons. The CDR3 extends over 17 amino acids. V was pared by 4 bases and J by 4 bases, with 8 bases of the junction left unmatched. Germline CDR1 is MNHEY and CDR2 is SVGEGT. Sequencing input: PBMCs. The genes are TRBV6-2 or TRBV6-3 and TRBJ2-3; 13 bases match TRBD2. The clonotype comes from a man in his forties or fifties with colorectal cancer. CDR3 bases: TGTGCCAGCAGTTCCTGGGGACTAGCGGGGTCTGCAGATACGCAGTATTTT. Protein: CASSSWGLAGSADTQYF.